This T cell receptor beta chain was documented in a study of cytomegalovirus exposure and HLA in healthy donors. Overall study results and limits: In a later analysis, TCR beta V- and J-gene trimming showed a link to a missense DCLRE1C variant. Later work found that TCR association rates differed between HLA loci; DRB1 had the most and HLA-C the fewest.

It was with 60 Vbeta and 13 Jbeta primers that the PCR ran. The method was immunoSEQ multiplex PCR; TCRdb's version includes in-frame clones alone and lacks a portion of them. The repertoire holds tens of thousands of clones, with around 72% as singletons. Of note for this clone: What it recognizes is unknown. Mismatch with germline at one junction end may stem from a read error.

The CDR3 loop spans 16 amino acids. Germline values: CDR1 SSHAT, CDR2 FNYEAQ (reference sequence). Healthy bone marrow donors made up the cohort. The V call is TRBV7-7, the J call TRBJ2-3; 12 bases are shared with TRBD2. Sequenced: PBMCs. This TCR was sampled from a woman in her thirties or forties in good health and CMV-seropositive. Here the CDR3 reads CASSLSSGGGTDTQYF. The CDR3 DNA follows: TGTGCTAGCAGCCTCTCTAGCGGGGGGGGGACAGATACGCAGTATTTT.